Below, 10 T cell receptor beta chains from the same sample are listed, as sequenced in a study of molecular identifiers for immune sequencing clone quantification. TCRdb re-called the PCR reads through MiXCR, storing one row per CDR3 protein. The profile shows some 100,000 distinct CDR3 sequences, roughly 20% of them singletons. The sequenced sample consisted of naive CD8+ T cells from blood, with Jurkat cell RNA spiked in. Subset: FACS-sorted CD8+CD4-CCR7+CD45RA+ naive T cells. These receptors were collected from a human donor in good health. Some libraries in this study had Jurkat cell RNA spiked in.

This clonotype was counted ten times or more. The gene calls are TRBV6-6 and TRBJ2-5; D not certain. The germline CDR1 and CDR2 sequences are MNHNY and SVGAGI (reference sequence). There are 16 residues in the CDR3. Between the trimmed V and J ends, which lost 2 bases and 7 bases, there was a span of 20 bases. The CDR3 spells CASSYPADLIPGTQYF. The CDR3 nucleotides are TGTGCCAGCAGTTACCCCGCCGATTTGATCCCAGGGACCCAGTACTTC.

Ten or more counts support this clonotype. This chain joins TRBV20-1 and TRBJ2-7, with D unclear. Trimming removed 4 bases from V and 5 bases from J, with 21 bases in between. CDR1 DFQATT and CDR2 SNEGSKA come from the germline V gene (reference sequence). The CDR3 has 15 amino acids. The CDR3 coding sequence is TGCAGTGCTAAACACCCGGACGCGGCGTGGGACGAGCAGTACTTC. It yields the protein CSAKHPDAAWDEQYF.

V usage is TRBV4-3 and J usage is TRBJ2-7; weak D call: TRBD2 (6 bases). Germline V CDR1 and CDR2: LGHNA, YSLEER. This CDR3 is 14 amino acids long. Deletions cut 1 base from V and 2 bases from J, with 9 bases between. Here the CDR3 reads CASSQGGLPYEQYF. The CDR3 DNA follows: TGCGCCAGCAGCCAAGGTGGACTACCCTACGAGCAGTACTTC.

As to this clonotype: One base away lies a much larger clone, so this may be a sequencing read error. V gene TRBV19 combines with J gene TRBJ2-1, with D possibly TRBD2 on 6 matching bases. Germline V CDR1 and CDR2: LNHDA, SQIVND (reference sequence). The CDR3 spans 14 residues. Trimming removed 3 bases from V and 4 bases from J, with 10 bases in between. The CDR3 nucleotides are TGTGCCAGTAGTATCCGGGGAGGATACAATGAGCAGTTCTTC. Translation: CASSIRGGYNEQFF.

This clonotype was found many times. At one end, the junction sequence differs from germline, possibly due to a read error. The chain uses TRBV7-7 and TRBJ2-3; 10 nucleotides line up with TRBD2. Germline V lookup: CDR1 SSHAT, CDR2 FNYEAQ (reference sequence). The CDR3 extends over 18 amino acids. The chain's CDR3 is CASSEGLAGEGKADTQYF. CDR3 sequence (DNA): TGTGCTAGCAGCGAGGGGCTAGCGGGAGAAGGGAAGGCAGATACGCAGTATTTT. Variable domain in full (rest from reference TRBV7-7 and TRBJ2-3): GAGVSQSPRYKVTKRGQDVTLRCDPISSHATLYWYQQALGQGPEFLTYFNYEAQPDKSGLPSDRFSAERPEGSISTLTIQRTEQRDSAMYRCASSEGLAGEGKADTQYFGPGTRLTVL.

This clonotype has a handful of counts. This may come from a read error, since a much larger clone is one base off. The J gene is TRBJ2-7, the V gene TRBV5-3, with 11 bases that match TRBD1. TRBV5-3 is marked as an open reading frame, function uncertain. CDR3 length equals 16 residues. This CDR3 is CASSLFPGQGDYERYF. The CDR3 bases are TGTGCCAGCAGTCTTTTCCCGGGACAGGGGGACTACGAGCGGTACTTC.

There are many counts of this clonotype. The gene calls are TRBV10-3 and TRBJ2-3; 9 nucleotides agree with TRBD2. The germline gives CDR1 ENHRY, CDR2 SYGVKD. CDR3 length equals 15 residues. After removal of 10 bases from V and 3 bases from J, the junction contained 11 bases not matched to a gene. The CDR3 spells CATRDLAGRTDTQYF. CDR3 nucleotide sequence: TGTGCCACACGCGATCTAGCGGGGAGAACAGATACGCAGTATTTT.

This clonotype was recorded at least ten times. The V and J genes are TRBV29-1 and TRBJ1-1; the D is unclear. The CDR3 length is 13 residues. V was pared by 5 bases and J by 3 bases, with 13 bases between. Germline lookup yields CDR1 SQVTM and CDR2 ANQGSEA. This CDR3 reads CSVSDRGDTEAFF. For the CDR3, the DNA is TGCAGCGTTTCGGACCGAGGCGACACTGAAGCTTTCTTT.

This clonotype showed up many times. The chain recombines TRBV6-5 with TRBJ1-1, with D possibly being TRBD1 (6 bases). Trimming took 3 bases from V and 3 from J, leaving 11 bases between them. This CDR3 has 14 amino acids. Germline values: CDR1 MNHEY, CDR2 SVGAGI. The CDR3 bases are TGTGCCAGCAGTTATGGGGGGCCCGACACTGAAGCTTTCTTT. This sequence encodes CASSYGGPDTEAFF.

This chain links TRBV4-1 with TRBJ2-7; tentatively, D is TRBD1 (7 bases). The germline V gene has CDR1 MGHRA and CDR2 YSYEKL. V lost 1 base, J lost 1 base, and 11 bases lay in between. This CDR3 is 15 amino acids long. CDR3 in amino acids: CASSQVPGGSYEQYF. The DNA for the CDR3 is TGCGCCAGCAGCCAAGTTCCAGGGGGGTCCTACGAGCAGTACTTC.